The 25 T cell receptor beta chains in this list originate from one sample, sequenced in a study of blood T cell repertoires in COVID-19. Libraries were prepared by immunoSEQ multiplex PCR; TCRdb keeps only in-frame clonotypes and omits some of them. Here the sample spans just over 250,000 clones, around 90% being singletons. Sequencing used peripheral blood. These receptors all come from a woman in her seventies with COVID-19, enrolled during active disease.

V and J are TRBV28 and TRBJ1-5; 9 bases are a match to TRBD1. Germline V CDR1 and CDR2: MDHEN, SYDVKM. V dropped 5 bases and J dropped 3; count of bases not matched to a gene: 11. The CDR3 covers 17 residues. The CDR3 protein is CASSLTPQGALNQPQHF. The CDR3 DNA sequence: TGTGCCAGCAGTCTAACGCCACAGGGGGCCCTCAATCAGCCCCAGCATTTT.

This chain uses TRBV6-5 with TRBJ1-5; 11 nucleotides line up with TRBD1. V shed 6 bases, J shed 5 bases, and the junction held 6 bases outside the gene matches. The CDR3 consists of 15 residues. CDR1 and CDR2 from the germline V gene are MNHEY and SVGAGI. CDR3 region: CASRGGQGADQPQHF. CDR3 coding DNA: TGTGCCAGCAGGGGCGGACAGGGGGCCGATCAGCCCCAGCATTTT.

The rearrangement uses TRBV12-5 and TRBJ2-1; 10 positions match TRBD2. V trimming: 2 bases; J trimming: 3 bases; junction bases outside the gene matches: 1. This CDR3 region has 15 residues. Germline CDR1 is LGHNT and CDR2 is FRNRAP. The CDR3 sequence is CASGLTSGDYNEQFF. CDR3 bases: TGTGCTAGTGGTTTGACTAGCGGGGACTACAATGAGCAGTTCTTC.

The chain recombines TRBV11-2 with TRBJ2-1; 10 bases are a match to TRBD2. The CDR3 has 17 amino acids. Germline-derived CDR1 and CDR2 are SGHAT and FQNNGV. Trimming cost V 5 bases and J 0 bases; bases outside gene matches: 7. CDR3 sequence (DNA): TGTGCCAGCAGCCCAGGAGCGGGAGGGCCCTCCTACAATGAGCAGTTCTTC. It is translated as CASSPGAGGPSYNEQFF.

This clone was seen once. The chain recombines TRBV6-5 with TRBJ1-6; TRBD1 aligns across 7 bases. The CDR3 contains 14 residues. CDR1 is MNHEY, CDR2 SVGAGI, per germline. V lost 6 bases, J lost 5 bases, and 4 bases stayed unmatched. In nucleotides, the CDR3 is TGTGCCAGCAGACAGACAGGGCATAATTCACCCCTCCACTTT. As protein: CASRQTGHNSPLHF.

The rearrangement uses TRBV28 and TRBJ1-5, with 9 positions matching TRBD1. This CDR3 spans 17 amino acids. J was trimmed by 2 bases and V by 7 bases; bases with no gene match: 12. CDR1 and CDR2 (germline): MDHEN, SYDVKM. CDR3 nucleotides: TGTGCCAGCATGTGGGGACAGGGAGTTTCAGGCAATCAGCCCCAGCATTTT. Residues: CASMWGQGVSGNQPQHF.

The DNA of the CDR3 is TGCGCCAGCAGCCAGGACCCCGGACAGGGGGCCCTCGAGCAGTTCTTC. This encodes CASSQDPGQGALEQFF. The V call is TRBV4-1, the J call TRBJ2-1; 11 bases match TRBD1. The junction had 11 bases not matched to a gene; V was cut back by 3 bases and J by 10 bases. The CDR3 is 16 residues long. In germline, CDR1 is MGHRA, CDR2 YSYEKL.

This chain connects TRBV7-8 to TRBJ2-3; the match to TRBD1 covers 9 bases. Trimming at V came to 1 base and at J to 7 bases, leaving 6 bases not matched to a gene. The CDR3 has 15 residues. The germline V gene encodes CDR1 SGHVS and CDR2 FQNEAQ. In DNA form, the CDR3 reads TGTGCCAGCAGCTTAGTTGCGGACAGGGGTTATACGCAGTATTTT. This translates into CASSLVADRGYTQYF.

This clone was seen only once. The CDR3 loop is CASRNSYEQYF. As DNA, the CDR3 is TGTGCCAGCAGAAATAGCTACGAGCAGTACTTC. This sequence joins TRBV4-2 and TRBJ2-7; D uncertain. V dropped 6 bases and J dropped 3 bases, with 6 bases sitting between them. The CDR3 loop spans 11 amino acids. In germline, CDR1 is LGHNA, CDR2 YNFKEQ.

The chain couples TRBV6-5 to TRBJ1-1; D is perhaps TRBD1 (6 bases). Trimming removed 5 bases at V and 5 bases at J, with 12 bases between. The CDR3 spans 13 residues. CDR1 MNHEY and CDR2 SVGAGI come from the germline V gene. DNA of the CDR3: TGTGCCAGCAGTACAGGGTTGCGGACTGAAGCTTTCTTT. This gives the protein CASSTGLRTEAFF.

V is TRBV3-1 (or the pseudogene TRBV3-2) and J is TRBJ2-2; TRBD2 is a possible D gene (6 bases). V lost 4 bases to trimming and J lost 4 bases, with 13 bases between them. Germline V CDR1 and CDR2: LGHDT, YNNKEL (reference sequence). The CDR3 has 15 residues. As DNA, the CDR3 is TGTGCCAGCAGCCCTTACGCGGGACGCACCGGGGAGCTGTTTTTT. As protein: CASSPYAGRTGELFF.

The rearrangement links TRBV29-1 to TRBJ2-7, with 8 bases that match TRBD2. CDR1 is SQVTM and CDR2 is ANQGSEA in the germline V gene. This CDR3 is built from 15 residues. J lost 5 bases, V lost 0 bases, and 9 bases had no gene match. The CDR3 sequence: CSVEDHYSGINEQYF. CDR3 nucleotides: TGCAGCGTTGAAGATCATTATAGCGGGATTAACGAGCAGTACTTC.

This clone was detected a few times. The CDR3 nucleotides read TGTGCCAGCAAGATCTTTCGGGGGGACGCTTTTGTGGAAGAGCCCCAGCATTTT. This encodes CASKIFRGDAFVEEPQHF. This chain joins TRBV2 and TRBJ1-5; D may be TRBD1 (5 bases). CDR1 is SNHLY and CDR2 is FYNNEI in the germline V gene. With 7 bases removed from V and 8 bases from J, the gap between germline ends came to 30 bases. This CDR3 is built from 18 residues.

The chain couples TRBV29-1 to TRBJ2-7, with TRBD2 matching 9 bases. The CDR3 is 14 amino acids. After removal of 1 base from V and 3 bases from J, the junction contained 4 bases not matched to a gene. From germline, CDR1 is SQVTM and CDR2 ANQGSEA. The CDR3 nucleotides read TGCAGCGTTGAAGTAGGTAGCGGGAGCTACGAGCAGTACTTC. Amino acid sequence: CSVEVGSGSYEQYF.

This clone has just one count. The rearrangement uses TRBV30 and TRBJ1-5; TRBD1 matches 11 bases. Germline V CDR1 and CDR2: GTSNPN, SVGIG (reference sequence). The trim removed 5 bases at V and 4 bases at J, leaving 7 bases unmatched. The CDR3 runs 15 residues. CDR3 amino acids: CAWESGTGGNQPQHF. The CDR3 DNA reads as TGTGCCTGGGAATCCGGGACAGGGGGAAATCAGCCCCAGCATTTT.

The count of this clone is one. This sequence joins TRBV10-3 and TRBJ2-3, with 13 bases fitting TRBD2. Germline CDR1 is ENHRY and CDR2 is SYGVKD. V shed 4 bases, J shed 6 bases, and the junction held 7 bases outside the gene matches. The length of the CDR3 is 16 residues. The CDR3 here is CAISVGTSGTGDTQYF. The CDR3 coding sequence is TGTGCCATCAGTGTCGGGACTAGCGGGACAGGGGATACGCAGTATTTT.

This chain connects TRBV19 to TRBJ2-7; TRBD1 is a possible D gene (6 bases). Looked up from germline, CDR1 is LNHDA and CDR2 is SQIVND (reference sequence). V was trimmed by 6 bases and J by 3 bases, leaving 6 bases between them. This CDR3 has 11 amino acids. The CDR3 nucleotides are TGTGCCAGTAGGGACAGCTACGAGCAGTACTTC. It codes for CASRDSYEQYF.

With regard to this clone: This specimen includes other DNA sequences encoding the same CDR3. This chain links TRBV7-2 with TRBJ1-2; D perhaps matches TRBD1 (6 bases). The V and J ends lost 1 base and 0 bases respectively, with 6 bases between them. Germline V gene lookup returns CDR1 SGHTA and CDR2 FQGNSA. The CDR3 is 14 amino acids. CDR3 DNA sequence: TGTGCCAGCAGCTTAGGACAGGCTAACTATGGCTACACCTTC. Translated, it gives CASSLGQANYGYTF.

This chain connects TRBV3-1 (or the pseudogene TRBV3-2) to TRBJ2-7, with D possibly TRBD1 on 5 matching bases. Germline assignment: CDR1 LGHDT and CDR2 YNNKEL (reference sequence). Trimming took off 2 bases at V and 4 bases at J, with 9 bases between the two ends. This CDR3 has 13 amino acids. The CDR3 nucleotides are TGTGCCAGCAGCCAATATAGGGGTTACGAGCAGTACTTC. Amino acid sequence: CASSQYRGYEQYF.

This rearrangement joins TRBV25-1 to TRBJ1-6; D might be TRBD1 (6 bases). The CDR3 is 12 amino acids. V was cut by 6 bases and J by 10 bases, with 10 bases left in between. Looked up from germline, CDR1 is MGHDK and CDR2 is SYGVNS. CDR3 protein: CASRPGQSPLHF. The CDR3 DNA reads TGTGCCAGCAGGCCCGGACAGTCACCCCTCCACTTT.

This clone was seen just once. This chain uses TRBV28 with TRBJ2-1, with D perhaps matching TRBD1 (5 bases). This CDR3 region has 14 residues. Looked up from germline, CDR1 is MDHEN and CDR2 is SYDVKM. V was pared by 3 bases and J by 6 bases, with 12 bases between. DNA for the CDR3: TGTGCCAGCAGTTTCGCAGGGTTGCCCAATGAGCAGTTCTTC. Its translation is CASSFAGLPNEQFF.

The gene calls are TRBV6-6 and TRBJ1-1; 10 nucleotides align to TRBD1. Trimming took 4 bases from V and 0 from J; bases not matched to a gene: 5. CDR3 length: 16 residues. Germline V gives CDR1 MNHNY, CDR2 SVGAGI (reference sequence). This CDR3 reads CASSWGQGLVNTEAFF. As DNA, the CDR3 is TGTGCCAGCAGTTGGGGACAGGGGTTGGTGAACACTGAAGCTTTCTTT.

The chain has TRBV7-9 and TRBJ2-7, with TRBD1 matching 8 bases. The CDR3 totals 14 residues. V lost 5 bases to trimming and J lost 6 bases; unmatched junction nucleotides: 9. Germline V gene sequence: CDR1 SEHNR, CDR2 FQNEAQ (reference sequence). CDR3 region: CASSNGQGIFEQYF. CDR3 DNA: TGTGCCAGCAGCAACGGACAGGGAATTTTCGAGCAGTACTTC.

The chain combines TRBV28 with TRBJ2-7, with 7 bases aligning to TRBD2. CDR1 is MDHEN and CDR2 is SYDVKM in the germline V gene. The junction had 6 bases not matched to a gene; V was cut back by 6 bases and J by 7 bases. The CDR3 is 12 amino acids. The CDR3 DNA sequence: TGTGCCAGCAGCCCACTACTAGCGGAGCAGTACTTC. Residues: CASSPLLAEQYF.

This clone is a singleton in its sample. The chain combines TRBV7-2 with TRBJ1-1; 7 nucleotides match TRBD1. V lost 5 bases to trimming and J lost 6 bases; unmatched junction nucleotides: 6. The CDR3 is made up of 13 amino acids. Germline CDR1 reads SGHTA; CDR2 reads FQGNSA. CDR3 in amino acids: CASSPGGGPEAFF. For the CDR3, the DNA is TGTGCCAGCAGCCCCGGAGGGGGCCCTGAAGCTTTCTTT. Supplemented by reference TRBV7-2 and TRBJ1-1, the full variable domain reads GAGVSQSPSNKVTEKGKDVELRCDPISGHTALYWYRQSLGQGLEFLIYFQGNSAPDKSGLPSDRFSAERTGGSVSTLTIQRTQQEDSAVYLCASSPGGGPEAFFGQGTRLTVV.